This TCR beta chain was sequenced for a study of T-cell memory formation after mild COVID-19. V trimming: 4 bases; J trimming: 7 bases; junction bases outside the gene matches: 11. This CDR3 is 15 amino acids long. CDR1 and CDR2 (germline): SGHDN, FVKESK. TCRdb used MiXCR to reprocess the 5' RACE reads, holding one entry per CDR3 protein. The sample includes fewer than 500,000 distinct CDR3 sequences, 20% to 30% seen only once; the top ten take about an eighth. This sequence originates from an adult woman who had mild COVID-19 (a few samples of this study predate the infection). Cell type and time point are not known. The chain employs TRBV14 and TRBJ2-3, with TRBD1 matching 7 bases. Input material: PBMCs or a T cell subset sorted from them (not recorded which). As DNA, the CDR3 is TGTGCCAGCAGCCGAGATTACGCACAGGGGCATACGCAGTATTTT. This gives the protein CASSRDYAQGHTQYF.